This T cell receptor (beta chain) originates from a study of blood T cell repertoires in COVID-19. The V gene end was trimmed by 6 bases and the J gene end by 5 bases; junction bases not matched to a gene: 5. Germline V CDR1 and CDR2: SNHLY, FYNNEI. This CDR3 is 14 amino acids long. Clones were sequenced by immunoSEQ multiplex PCR, and TCRdb holds only the in-frame ones, with some missing. The table has approximately 180,000 clones, approximately 85% seen once. The receptor comes from a woman of 80 years or more with acute or convalescent COVID-19. The material sequenced was peripheral blood. The chain is built from TRBV2 and TRBJ1-5, with TRBD1 matching over 9 bases. The CDR3 spells CASSPTGGDQPQHF. The CDR3 DNA reads as TGTGCCAGCAGCCCGACAGGGGGGGATCAGCCCCAGCATTTT. The full variable domain, completed using reference TRBV2 and TRBJ1-5, is EPEVTQTPSHQVTQMGQEVILRCVPISNHLYFYWYRQILGQKVEFLVSFYNNEISEKSEIFDDQFSVERPDGSNFTLKIRSTKLEDSAMYFCASSPTGGDQPQHFGDGTRLSIL.